The entry below gives a single TCR beta chain sequence along with its context. J lost 2 bases, V lost 6 bases, and 5 bases had no gene match. The CDR3 length is 15 residues. CDR1 is WNHNN, CDR2 SYGVQD, per germline (reference sequence). This specimen belongs to a study of blood T cell repertoires in COVID-19. Study-level information: Acute-phase and convalescent COVID-19 samples originated in the United States, Italy and Spain. From T cells, B-cell-depleted T cells, or PBMCs came the material, which was cDNA or gDNA.

Original methodology: Amplifying reference gene primers gave estimates of nucleated cell counts. The repertoire was sequenced with immunoSEQ multiplex PCR; TCRdb's copy has only in-frame clones and lacks some. V, J and clone size were drawn from that table, and D and trimming were deduced from the DNA. The table has 230,000 or so clones, around four fifths seen once. The sequence was obtained from a middle-aged man with active or convalescent COVID-19. The genes are TRBV10-1 and TRBJ2-7; TRBD2 matches 12 bases. The sample taken for sequencing was peripheral blood. CDR3 loop: CASSDTSGRPYEQYF. The CDR3 DNA reads TGCGCCAGCAGCGATACTAGCGGGAGGCCCTACGAGCAGTACTTC.